A selection of T cell receptor beta chains follows, all from one sample in a study of control samples from healthy donors and cancer patients. Only in-frame clones appear in the TCRdb table, and some are missing; sequencing was by immunoSEQ multiplex PCR. Among 350,000 to 450,000 clones listed, over 75% were seen once. Sequencing was done on a sample of PBMCs. The receptor source for this set is a man in his forties or fifties with head and neck cancer. The CDR3 runs from the conserved cysteine through the conserved F or W. A D gene is named only where the DNA matches it firmly. The listing skips clone size in some rows; elsewhere it reads once, few, many or a size class.

TRBJ2-7 TRBV10-3 11 . . TGTGCCATCAGTGAGACCCTAGAGCAGTACTTC CAISETLEQYF
TRBJ2-5 TRBV2 12 . few TGTGCCAGCAGTTGGGAGTTGGGGACCCAGTACTTC CASSWELGTQYF
TRBJ1-6 TRBV5-4 16 . . TGTGCCAGCAGCTTGGCGACAAGAGACATCGGATCACCCCTCCACTTT CASSLATRDIGSPLHF
TRBJ2-2 TRBV3-1/TRBV3-2 16 . once TGTGCCAGCAGCTCCGGGTGGGGACAGAACACCGGGGAGCTGTTTTTT CASSSGWGQNTGELFF
TRBJ2-3 TRBV28 14 . . TGTGCCAGCAAACCCGGGACTTCCACAGATACGCAGTATTTT CASKPGTSTDTQYF
TRBJ1-5 TRBV30 13 . . TGTGCCTGGAGTGTAACGGGGAGTCAGCCCCAGCATTTT CAWSVTGSQPQHF
TRBJ2-5 TRBV7-3 13 . . TGTGCCAGCAGCAAAGACCCCCTCGAGACCCAGTACTTC CASSKDPLETQYF
TRBJ2-2 TRBV27 15 TRBD1 . TGTGCCAGCAGTGCCCGACAGGGGGGCACCGGGGAGCTGTTTTTT CASSARQGGTGELFF
TRBJ2-4 TRBV19 15 . . TGTGCCAGTAGTATCCCCAGGGATGGCAAAAACATTCAGTACTTC CASSIPRDGKNIQYF
TRBJ2-7 TRBV2 14 TRBD2 . TGTGCCAGCACCGACTCCGGGACTAGCTGGGAGCAGTACTTC CASTDSGTSWEQYF
TRBJ1-5 TRBV27 14 . . TGTGCCAGCAGCTCTCGTCCAAGCAATCAGCCCCAGCATTTT CASSSRPSNQPQHF
TRBJ2-2 TRBV9 12 . . TGTGCCAGCAGCGCCCCCGGGTTGGAGCTGTTTTTT CASSAPGLELFF
TRBJ2-2 TRBV4-3 16 TRBD2 . TGCGCCAGCAGCCAAGAACGGGGGGCGAACACCGGGGAGCTGTTTTTT CASSQERGANTGELFF
TRBJ2-7 TRBV3-1/TRBV3-2 15 . . TGTGCCAGCAGCCAAGAGTTCAGGGGAGCCTACGAGCAGTACTTC CASSQEFRGAYEQYF
TRBJ2-2 TRBV6-2/TRBV6-3 18 TRBD2 . TGTGCCAGCAGTACTTCTAGCGGGGGGGCTTTGAACACCGGGGAGCTGTTTTTT CASSTSSGGALNTGELFF
TRBJ2-7 TRBV28 13 . . TGTGCCAGCAGTTTGGGCAGTCCCTACGAGCAGTACTTC CASSLGSPYEQYF
TRBJ2-5 TRBV6-5 16 . . TGTGCCAGCAGTTACGGGAGTGTGGGTTCCCAAGAGACCCAGTACTTC CASSYGSVGSQETQYF
TRBJ1-5 TRBV2 13 . . TGTGCCAGCAGCAGAAATAGCAATCAGCCCCAGCATTTT CASSRNSNQPQHF
TRBJ2-5 TRBV19 15 TRBD2 . TGTGCCAGTAGTGTCCCGGGACTAGCGGGAAGGACCCAGTACTTC CASSVPGLAGRTQYF
TRBJ2-5 TRBV5-6 14 . . TGTGCCAGCAGCTTGTTCAGCTCACTAGAGACCCAGTACTTC CASSLFSSLETQYF
TRBJ2-3 TRBV7-2 16 . . TGTGCCAGCAGCTTAGGGCCCTCCCGAAAGCCAGATACGCAGTATTTT CASSLGPSRKPDTQYF
TRBJ2-7 TRBV12-3/TRBV12-4 11 . . TGTGCCAGCAGTTTCTCATACGAGCAGTACTTC CASSFSYEQYF
TRBJ1-1 TRBV11-2 13 . once TGTGCCAGTACGGGTAAACGGGACACTGAAGCTTTCTTT CASTGKRDTEAFF
TRBJ2-5 TRBV3-1/TRBV3-2 15 . once TGTGCCAGCAGCCAAGATCTGGCGGTCCAAGAGACCCAGTACTTC CASSQDLAVQETQYF
TRBJ1-1 TRBV2 14 . . TGTGCCAGCAGCCCCTGGGGCGGGAACACTGAAGCTTTCTTT CASSPWGGNTEAFF
TRBJ1-1 TRBV11-2 15 . . TGTGCCAGCAGCCCGACGGGGGCGGGGGACACTGAAGCTTTCTTT CASSPTGAGDTEAFF
TRBJ2-2 TRBV27 15 . . TGTGCCAGCAGTTTAATAGGGGCTAACACCGGGGAGCTGTTTTTT CASSLIGANTGELFF
TRBJ1-1 TRBV5-1 15 . . TGCGCCAGCAGCTTGGCCTTGGGGAGGAACACTGAAGCTTTCTTT CASSLALGRNTEAFF
TRBJ2-3 TRBV29-1 12 . . TGCAGCGCCTGGGGTGGTCCAGATACGCAGTATTTT CSAWGGPDTQYF
TRBJ2-2 TRBV5-5 15 TRBD1 . TGTGCCAGCAGCACGACAGGGGGCTCTGCCGGGGAGCTGTTTTTT CASSTTGGSAGELFF